The 6 T cell receptor beta chains below were found in one sample sequenced in a study of cytomegalovirus exposure and HLA in healthy donors. It was with 60 Vbeta and 13 Jbeta primers that the PCR ran. Only in-frame clones appear in the TCRdb table, and some are missing; sequencing was by immunoSEQ multiplex PCR. The table lists over 70,000 clones, roughly 80% of them singletons. The source material was PBMCs. These receptors were taken from a woman aged 50 to 60 in good health and CMV-seropositive.

The genes are TRBV5-1 and TRBJ2-1; possible D gene TRBD1, 6 bases. The CDR3 consists of 14 residues. Trimming removed 4 bases from V and 3 bases from J, with 11 bases in between. Germline V gene data show CDR1 as SGHRS and CDR2 as YFSETQ. CDR3 sequence reads: CASSDGQFYNEQFF. CDR3 nucleotides: TGCGCCAGCAGCGACGGACAGTTCTACAATGAGCAGTTCTTC.

Only one count was recorded for this clone. The chain has TRBV7-6 and TRBJ2-5; D is undetermined. The CDR3 sequence is 15 residues long. V was shortened by 5 bases and J by 5 bases, with 18 bases between the two germline ends. Looked up from germline, CDR1 is SGHVS and CDR2 is FNYEAQ. The CDR3 DNA reads TGTGCCAGCAGCATGGTCCGCAACCCTAGGGAGACCCAGTACTTC. Translation: CASSMVRNPRETQYF.

J is TRBJ2-3 and V is TRBV6-1; 10 bases align to TRBD1. The CDR3 has 15 residues. The V gene end was trimmed by 6 bases and the J gene end by 2 bases; junction bases not matched to a gene: 5. CDR1 MNHNS and CDR2 SASEGT come from the germline V gene. CDR3: CASRDRGRNTDTQYF. Written as DNA, the CDR3 is TGTGCCAGCAGAGACAGGGGGCGTAACACAGATACGCAGTATTTT.

This CDR3 reads CASSPRTSGRINPGELFF. The CDR3 DNA sequence: TGTGCCAGCAGCCCGAGGACTAGCGGGAGAATTAATCCCGGGGAGCTGTTTTTT. The chain links TRBV7-6 to TRBJ2-2, with 13 bases matching TRBD2. There are 18 residues in the CDR3. J lost 6 bases, V lost 5 bases, and 12 bases had no gene match. Germline values: CDR1 SGHVS, CDR2 FNYEAQ.

The V call is TRBV11-3, the J call TRBJ2-2; 8 nucleotides line up with TRBD2. V gave up 4 bases and J gave up 7 bases; unmatched junction bases: 5. This CDR3 spans 14 amino acids. In germline, CDR1 is SGHNT, CDR2 YENEEA. In DNA form, the CDR3 reads TGTGCCAGCAGCTCCGGACTAGCTGGCGGGGAGCTGTTTTTT. Translated: CASSSGLAGGELFF.

This clone appeared a single time. V is TRBV11-3 and J is TRBJ1-4; 9 nucleotides align to TRBD1. The V gene's germline CDR1 is SGHNT and CDR2 YENEEA. Trimming at V came to 4 bases and at J to 4 bases, leaving 4 bases not matched to a gene. This CDR3 is built from 15 residues. The CDR3 DNA sequence: TGTGCCAGCAGCTCCACAGGGGGCATTAATGAAAAACTGTTTTTT. Amino acid sequence: CASSSTGGINEKLFF.